The 5 T cell receptor beta chains below all came from one sample that was sequenced in a study of T cell repertoires in cytomegalovirus infection. From the reads, TCRdb called clonotypes with MiXCR, one entry per CDR3 protein. The sample yields roughly 630,000 distinct CDR3 sequences, approximately 24% seen once. Sequencing was performed on CD8+ T cells from PBMCs. The source is a human donor in good health (CMV status not recorded). Some clones in this sample may be carry-over from other donors' samples.

This clonotype was seen at least ten times. The J gene is TRBJ1-1, the V gene TRBV7-6, with D unresolved. The CDR3 spans 14 residues. Germline values: CDR1 SGHVS, CDR2 FNYEAQ. Trimming removed 2 bases from V and 0 bases from J, with 7 bases in between. The DNA of the CDR3 is TGTGCCAGCAGCTTATCGGGGATGAACACTGAAGCTTTCTTT. Amino acid sequence: CASSLSGMNTEAFF.

This clonotype occurred a few times. The rearrangement links TRBV10-3 to TRBJ2-5, with D hard to call. In germline, CDR1 is ENHRY, CDR2 SYGVKD. The CDR3 runs to 12 residues. Trimming took 6 bases from V and 5 from J, leaving 10 bases between them. In DNA form, the CDR3 reads TGTGCCATCAGCCAAGGCCCGGAGACCCAGTACTTC. Its protein product is CAISQGPETQYF.

This clonotype has only a few counts. The chain employs TRBV7-9 and TRBJ1-2; possibly TRBD1 for D (5 bases). Deletions cut 5 bases from V and 5 bases from J, with 12 bases between. The germline V gene encodes CDR1 SEHNR and CDR2 FQNEAQ (reference sequence). This CDR3 contains 13 residues. As DNA, the CDR3 is TGTGCCAGCAGCGAGAACCGGGGGTATGGCTACACCTTC. This codes for CASSENRGYGYTF.

V gene TRBV27 combines with J gene TRBJ2-3; a weak D match, TRBD2 (7 bases). The CDR3 loop spans 16 amino acids. V lost 5 bases and J 2 bases, leaving 17 bases between the germline ends. CDR1 is MNHEY and CDR2 is SMNVEV in the germline V gene (reference sequence). The CDR3 here is CASSLRGAPHTDTQYF. CDR3 nucleotides: TGTGCCAGCAGTCTACGGGGGGCGCCACACACAGATACGCAGTATTTT.

In regard to this clonotype: This may be a read error, as it is one base from a much larger clone. This chain joins TRBV7-6 and TRBJ2-7, with TRBD1 matching over 9 bases. Germline trimming cut 3 bases from V and 8 bases from J; bases unmatched to any gene: 11. Germline loops: CDR1 SGHVS, CDR2 FNYEAQ. The CDR3 extends over 15 amino acids. The CDR3: CASSLGHTGGDKQYF. Written as DNA, the CDR3 is TGTGCCAGCAGCTTGGGCCATACAGGGGGCGACAAGCAGTACTTC.